One and the same sample provided the 17 T cell receptor beta chains below, sequenced in a study of neurological immune-mediated disorders. TCRdb redid the calling of the 5' RACE reads with MiXCR, one entry per CDR3 protein. The data show 55,000 to 65,000 distinct CDR3 sequences, roughly 3.5% seen once. Source material: PBMCs. The receptors here all came from a woman between 50 and 59 years old with multiple sclerosis.

This clonotype was found many times. The chain carries TRBV7-9 and TRBJ2-3, with TRBD2 as a possible D gene (6 bases). Germline CDR1 reads SEHNR; CDR2 reads FQNEAQ (reference sequence). The germline V and J ends were trimmed by 5 bases and 2 bases, with 17 bases remaining between them. This CDR3 is 16 amino acids long. CDR3 residues: CASSVRRGIITDTQYF. The CDR3 nucleotides are TGTGCCAGCAGCGTCCGACGGGGGATAATCACAGATACGCAGTATTTT.

This clonotype has ten or more counts. This sequence joins TRBV5-1 and TRBJ1-1; no firm D call. The CDR3 runs 14 residues. Deletions cut 0 bases from V and 7 bases from J, with 13 bases between. Looked up from germline, CDR1 is SGHRS and CDR2 is YFSETQ. The DNA of the CDR3 is TGCGCCAGCAGCTTGGCGGTGGCCTTTGGTGAAGCTTTCTTT. It encodes CASSLAVAFGEAFF.

The table lists this clonotype with many counts. This chain connects TRBV20-1 to TRBJ2-5; D is uncertain. Germline loops: CDR1 DFQATT, CDR2 SNEGSKA (reference sequence). This CDR3 region has 11 residues. Trimming shortened V by 5 bases and J by 5 bases, and 9 bases separated the two germline ends. CDR3 sequence reads: CSARAWETQYF. CDR3 bases: TGCAGTGCTCGCGCTTGGGAGACCCAGTACTTC.

This clonotype has a count of ten or more. The V and J genes are TRBV29-1 and TRBJ2-7; 7 bases align to TRBD1. V lost 4 bases and J lost 0; bases outside the gene matches: 0. This CDR3 region has 12 residues. The germline CDR1 and CDR2 sequences are SQVTM and ANQGSEA. Written as DNA, the CDR3 is TGCAGCGTTGGGGACAGCTCCTACGAGCAGTACTTC. As protein: CSVGDSSYEQYF.

This clonotype was seen many times. J is TRBJ2-7 and V is TRBV14, with 10 bases lining up with TRBD2. Germline CDR1 is SGHDN and CDR2 is FVKESK. J gave up 5 bases and V 1 base, and 14 bases lay outside the gene matches. The CDR3 has 18 amino acids. In nucleotides, the CDR3 is TGTGCCAGCAGCCAAGGGGGGGCCCCGGGACTAGCGTTCCACGAGCAGTACTTC. It translates to CASSQGGAPGLAFHEQYF. The whole variable domain, remainder taken from reference TRBV14 and TRBJ2-7, is EAGVTQFPSHSVIEKGQTVTLRCDPISGHDNLYWYRRVMGKEIKFLLHFVKESKQDESGMPNNRFLAERTGGTYSTLKVQPAELEDSGVYFCASSQGGAPGLAFHEQYFGPGTRLTVT.

This clonotype was recorded at least ten times. V usage is TRBV10-3 and J usage is TRBJ1-5; D is ambiguous. CDR3 length equals 14 residues. The germline gives CDR1 ENHRY, CDR2 SYGVKD. V was pared by 3 bases and J by 2 bases, with 8 bases between. The CDR3, as DNA: TGTGCCATCAGTGAAGGGCTGGGCAATCAGCCCCAGCATTTT. It codes for CAISEGLGNQPQHF.

In this sample, this clonotype turned up many times. V gene TRBV20-1 combines with J gene TRBJ2-1, with 7 bases that match TRBD1. J was trimmed by 8 bases and V by 6 bases; bases with no gene match: 10. The CDR3 consists of 13 residues. In germline, CDR1 is DFQATT, CDR2 SNEGSKA (reference sequence). Here the CDR3 reads CSAPPTRGHEQFF. The CDR3 DNA follows: TGCAGTGCCCCCCCCACAAGGGGGCATGAGCAGTTCTTC.

The rearrangement joins TRBV27 to TRBJ2-1; D is unresolved. Trimming removed 6 bases at V and 5 bases at J, with 17 bases between. Germline CDR1 and CDR2: MNHEY and SMNVEV (reference sequence). The CDR3 extends over 15 amino acids. CDR3 region: CASRPIEDGHNEQFF. CDR3 bases: TGTGCCAGCAGGCCGATCGAGGACGGCCACAATGAGCAGTTCTTC.

Many counts were recorded for this clonotype. This chain links TRBV5-4 with TRBJ2-7; D is unclear. Germline values: CDR1 SGHNT, CDR2 YYREEE (reference sequence). The germline V and J ends were trimmed by 0 bases and 2 bases, with 9 bases remaining between them. The CDR3 has 14 residues. The CDR3 region is CASSLAIRPYEQYF. Here the CDR3 DNA reads TGTGCCAGCAGCTTGGCCATCAGACCCTACGAGCAGTACTTC.

The chain uses TRBV5-1 and TRBJ1-4; possibly TRBD1 for D (5 bases). This CDR3 is built from 14 residues. Germline-derived CDR1 and CDR2 are SGHRS and YFSETQ. V lost 4 bases, J lost 8 bases, and 15 bases lay in between. The CDR3 DNA reads as TGCGCCAGCAGCGCGACAGCCGGGACGGAAAAACTGTTTTTT. Its protein is CASSATAGTEKLFF.

There are many counts of this clonotype. The chain combines TRBV29-1 with TRBJ2-5; tentative D call: TRBD2 (5 bases). The CDR3 is 13 amino acids. Germline values: CDR1 SQVTM, CDR2 ANQGSEA. V was trimmed by 3 bases and J by 5 bases, leaving 13 bases between them. The CDR3 loop is CSVDGLAGETQYF. The CDR3 DNA reads TGCAGCGTTGACGGCCTAGCCGGGGAGACCCAGTACTTC.

This clonotype showed up many times. In nucleotides, the CDR3 is TGCGCCAGCAGCTCTAGCGGGAGGCCCCATGTCGATGAGCAGTTCTTC. This gives the protein CASSSSGRPHVDEQFF. J is TRBJ2-1 and V is TRBV5-1; TRBD2 matches 11 bases. The V segment lost 3 bases and the J segment 8 bases; nucleotides outside the gene matches: 10. Germline values: CDR1 SGHRS, CDR2 YFSETQ. The CDR3 is made up of 16 amino acids.

This clonotype was observed many times. The chain employs TRBV18 and TRBJ1-4, with D possibly matching TRBD1 (6 bases). V lost 4 bases and J lost 6, with 12 bases in between. CDR1 and CDR2 (germline): KGHSH, LQKENI. CDR3 length: 14 amino acids. CDR3 residues: CASSLLNRDEKLFF. In DNA form, the CDR3 reads TGTGCCAGCTCACTCCTTAACAGGGATGAAAAACTGTTTTTT.

Comments on this clonotype: A much larger clone differs by one base, so this may be a read error. The chain employs TRBV10-3 and TRBJ2-4; TRBD2 matches at 9 bases. This CDR3 has 14 residues. Looked up from germline, CDR1 is ENHRY and CDR2 is SYGVKD. The V gene end was trimmed by 2 bases and the J gene end by 10 bases; junction bases not matched to a gene: 6. CDR3: CAISELAGKKIQYF. The CDR3 DNA sequence: TGTGCCATCAGTGAGCTAGCGGGAAAGAAAATTCAGTACTTC.

This clonotype was picked up a small number of times. The CDR3 here is CASSSPESSYNEQFF. The DNA for the CDR3 is TGTGCCAGCAGCTCCCCGGAAAGCTCCTACAATGAGCAGTTCTTC. This sequence joins TRBV7-9 and TRBJ2-1; D is uncertain. This CDR3 spans 15 amino acids. Germline CDR1 and CDR2: SEHNR and FQNEAQ (reference sequence). The V and J ends lost 4 bases and 0 bases respectively, with 10 bases between them.

There are many counts of this clonotype. The chain carries TRBV6-2 or TRBV6-3 and TRBJ2-1, with D hard to call. Germline CDR1 and CDR2: MNHEY and SVGEGT. The ends were cut back, 7 bases at V and 3 bases at J, with 7 bases in the middle. This CDR3 contains 12 residues. The CDR3 region is CASTDGYNEQFF. The CDR3 bases are TGTGCCAGCACCGACGGCTACAATGAGCAGTTCTTC.

There are many counts of this clonotype. The chain combines TRBV20-1 with TRBJ2-1; D gene ambiguous. This CDR3 spans 15 amino acids. Between the trimmed V and J ends, which lost 0 bases and 3 bases, there was a span of 12 bases. The germline V gene has CDR1 DFQATT and CDR2 SNEGSKA (reference sequence). CDR3 sequence reads: CSARDTRSNYNEQFF. Written as DNA, the CDR3 is TGCAGTGCTAGAGATACCCGCAGCAACTACAATGAGCAGTTCTTC.